This T cell receptor (beta chain) was identified during a study of blood T cell repertoires in COVID-19. Study information: Whether acute or convalescent, the COVID-19 samples came from the United States, Italy and Spain. T cells, B-cell-depleted T cells, or PBMCs provided the cDNA or gDNA that served as material.

Germline CDR1 and CDR2: SGHVS and FQNEAQ. This CDR3 spans 15 amino acids. V lost 2 bases and J lost 1, with 12 bases in between. How the authors handled the data: Scientists estimated how many nucleated cells there were by amplifying reference gene primers. TCRdb's copy holds only in-frame clones and misses some; the assay was immunoSEQ multiplex PCR. That table supplies the V and J calls and clone size; D and trimming were determined from the DNA. The table records about 240,000 clones, about 85% of them present only once. The sequence came from a man aged 55 to 70 who had recovered from COVID-19. The chain employs TRBV7-8 and TRBJ2-7; possible D gene TRBD1, 5 bases. Material: peripheral blood. The CDR3 nucleotides are TGTGCCAGCAGCTTACAATCTCAGGGATCCTACGAGCAGTACGTC. It codes for CASSLQSQGSYEQYV.